Sequencing of this T cell receptor (beta chain) was carried out in a study of T cells after yellow fever vaccination. Study overall: SMART-Seq v4 Ultra Low Input prepared libraries from low-cell fractions.

This CDR3 is 16 amino acids long. The germline V gene has CDR1 SGHRS and CDR2 YFSETQ. V lost 0 bases to trimming and J lost 0 bases; unmatched junction nucleotides: 3. TCRdb recomputed calls from the 5' RACE reads with MiXCR, one row per CDR3 protein. The sample consists of hundreds of thousands of distinct CDR3 sequences, 11% of them appearing once. The chain is built from TRBV5-1 and TRBJ2-1; 7 bases fit TRBD2. The sample here was PBMCs, taken on the day of the first yellow fever vaccination. This TCR came from a man between 18 and 29 years old who received the YFV17D yellow fever vaccine. As DNA, the CDR3 is TGCGCCAGCAGCTTGGATCCGGGGGGCTCCTACAATGAGCAGTTCTTC. This codes for CASSLDPGGSYNEQFF.